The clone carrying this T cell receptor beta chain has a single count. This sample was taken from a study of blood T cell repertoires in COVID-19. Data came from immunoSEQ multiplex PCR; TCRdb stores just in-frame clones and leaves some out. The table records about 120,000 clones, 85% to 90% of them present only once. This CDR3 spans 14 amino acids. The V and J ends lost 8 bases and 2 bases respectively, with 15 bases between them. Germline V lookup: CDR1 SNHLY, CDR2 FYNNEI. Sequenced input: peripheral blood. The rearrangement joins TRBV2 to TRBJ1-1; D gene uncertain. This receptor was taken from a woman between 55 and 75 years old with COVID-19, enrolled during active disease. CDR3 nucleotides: TGTGCCAGCCTAATTCGTCGAGGTAACACTGAAGCTTTCTTT. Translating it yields CASLIRRGNTEAFF.